These 11 T cell receptor beta chains came from one sample sequenced in a study of cytomegalovirus exposure and HLA in healthy donors. The PCR ran on 60 Vbeta and 13 Jbeta primers. Assay: immunoSEQ multiplex PCR; the TCRdb copy retains only in-frame clones and omits some. The ten most abundant clones cover approximately 5.4% of a sample with around 75,000 clones. The sequenced sample was PBMCs. All receptors come from a man aged 35-49 years in good health and CMV-seronegative.

The chain has TRBV7-6 and TRBJ2-1, with 7 positions matching TRBD2. Germline V gene lookup returns CDR1 SGHVS and CDR2 FNYEAQ. V shed 0 bases, J shed 7 bases, and the junction held 9 bases outside the gene matches. The CDR3 is made up of 16 amino acids. This CDR3 reads CASSLAWRGSRNEQFF. The CDR3 nucleotides are TGTGCCAGCAGCTTAGCTTGGCGGGGGTCAAGGAATGAGCAGTTCTTC.

The chain combines TRBV28 with TRBJ2-7; TRBD1 matches at 10 bases. V lost 6 bases and J lost 5; bases outside the gene matches: 10. The CDR3 spans 15 residues. Germline CDR1 MDHEN, CDR2 SYDVKM. CDR3 sequence (DNA): TGTGCCAGCAGGCCCCCCGGGACAGGGGCCCACGAGCAGTACTTC. This gives the protein CASRPPGTGAHEQYF.

The J gene is TRBJ2-3, the V gene TRBV9, with D unresolved. V was clipped by 0 bases and J by 1 base, with 9 bases between them. CDR1 and CDR2 (germline): SGDLS, YYNGEE. This CDR3 comprises 15 residues. The CDR3 loop is CASSVVYRGTDTQYF. DNA for the CDR3: TGTGCCAGCAGCGTAGTGTATCGCGGCACAGATACGCAGTATTTT.

The rearrangement links TRBV10-3 to TRBJ2-5; TRBD2 matches at 9 bases. The CDR3 runs to 15 residues. Germline CDR1 reads ENHRY; CDR2 reads SYGVKD. V dropped 4 bases and J dropped 5; count of bases not matched to a gene: 8. In DNA, the CDR3 is TGTGCCATCAGTGTGGGTAGCGGGAGTTCGGAGACCCAGTACTTC. Translation gives CAISVGSGSSETQYF.

The chain carries TRBV4-3 and TRBJ2-7; D possibly corresponds to TRBD1 (6 bases). Germline CDR1 and CDR2: LGHNA and YSLEER. This CDR3 has 14 residues. V lost 0 bases to trimming and J lost 3 bases, with 9 bases between them. In nucleotides, the CDR3 is TGCGCCAGCAGCCAAGATCGAGGGGGCTACGAGCAGTACTTC. Amino acid sequence: CASSQDRGGYEQYF.

The rearrangement links TRBV7-9 to TRBJ2-1, with 12 positions matching TRBD2. Losses at the gene ends were 2 bases for V and 5 bases for J; bases not matched to a gene: 4. The CDR3 is 16 amino acids. Germline values: CDR1 SEHNR, CDR2 FQNEAQ (reference sequence). CDR3 DNA: TGTGCCAGCAGCTTAAGACTAGCGGGGGAAAACAATGAGCAGTTCTTC. Protein: CASSLRLAGENNEQFF.

V usage is TRBV18 and J usage is TRBJ1-1; the D gene is possibly TRBD1 (6 bases). Trimming removed 6 bases from V and 1 base from J, with 12 bases in between. The CDR3 contains 14 residues. Germline CDR1 KGHSH, CDR2 LQKENI. The CDR3 protein is CASSSTGENTEAFF. In nucleotides, the CDR3 is TGTGCCAGCTCGTCGACAGGCGAGAACACTGAAGCTTTCTTT.

The chain carries TRBV7-9 and TRBJ1-3; 8 bases fit TRBD1. Germline CDR1 SEHNR, CDR2 FQNEAQ (reference sequence). J lost 4 bases, V lost 6 bases, and 8 bases had no gene match. This CDR3 comprises 15 residues. CDR3 protein: CASSSQGAKGNTIYF. In DNA, the CDR3 is TGTGCCAGCAGTTCGCAGGGGGCAAAGGGAAACACCATATATTTT. The full variable domain, rest sourced from reference TRBV7-9 and TRBJ1-3, is DTGVSQNPRHKITKRGQNVTFRCDPISEHNRLYWYRQTLGQGPEFLTYFQNEAQLEKSRLLSDRFSAERPKGSFSTLEIQRTEQGDSAMYLCASSSQGAKGNTIYFGEGSWLTVV.

The genes are TRBV19 and TRBJ1-2; TRBD1 aligns across 7 bases. Germline lookup yields CDR1 LNHDA and CDR2 SQIVND (reference sequence). CDR3 length: 14 amino acids. V was clipped by 3 bases and J by 4 bases; unmatched bases: 5. This CDR3 reads CASSILGDSYGYTF. The CDR3 DNA is TGTGCCAGTAGTATCCTGGGGGACAGCTATGGCTACACCTTC.

The chain employs TRBV7-6 and TRBJ2-1; D is ambiguous. The CDR3 has 12 residues. Trimming stripped 4 bases from V and 10 bases from J, with 11 bases between. CDR1 and CDR2 (germline): SGHVS, FNYEAQ. CDR3 coding DNA: TGTGCCAGCAGCTCCCTATCCGCGGAGCAGTTCTTC. Protein: CASSSLSAEQFF. The full variable domain, rest sourced from reference TRBV7-6 and TRBJ2-1, is GAGVSQSPRYKVTKRGQDVALRCDPISGHVSLYWYRQALGQGPEFLTYFNYEAQQDKSGLPNDRFSAERPEGSISTLTIQRTEQRDSAMYRCASSSLSAEQFFGPGTRLTVL.

The chain has TRBV5-6 and TRBJ2-5; TRBD1 matches 9 bases. Germline V gives CDR1 SGHDT, CDR2 YYEEEE. Unmatched junction bases numbered 5, after V lost 2 bases and J lost 3 bases. The CDR3 covers 15 residues. CDR3 DNA: TGTGCCAGCAGCTTCGGGACAGGGTACGAAGAGACCCAGTACTTC. Amino acid sequence: CASSFGTGYEETQYF.